This TCR beta chain was identified during a study of cytomegalovirus exposure and HLA in healthy donors. Study as a whole: Earlier results showed approximately 110 million unique TCR beta sequences derived from 150 million to 200 million T cells.

The PCR was carried out with 60 Vbeta primers and 13 Jbeta primers. Produced via immunoSEQ multiplex PCR; TCRdb's table is partial and in-frame only. This table has more than 95,000 clones, about 80% appearing once. V was cut by 4 bases and J by 4 bases, with 19 bases left in between. The CDR3 has 17 amino acids. Germline CDR1 PRHDT, CDR2 FYEKMQ (reference sequence). The sequenced sample was PBMCs. The rearrangement links TRBV13 to TRBJ1-4; weak D call: TRBD1 (6 bases). The receptor was isolated from a woman in her forties or fifties in good health and CMV-seropositive. This chain's CDR3 is CASSSSWRGRDNEKLFF. In DNA, the CDR3 is TGTGCCAGCAGCTCCTCGTGGAGGGGGAGGGATAATGAAAAACTGTTTTTT.